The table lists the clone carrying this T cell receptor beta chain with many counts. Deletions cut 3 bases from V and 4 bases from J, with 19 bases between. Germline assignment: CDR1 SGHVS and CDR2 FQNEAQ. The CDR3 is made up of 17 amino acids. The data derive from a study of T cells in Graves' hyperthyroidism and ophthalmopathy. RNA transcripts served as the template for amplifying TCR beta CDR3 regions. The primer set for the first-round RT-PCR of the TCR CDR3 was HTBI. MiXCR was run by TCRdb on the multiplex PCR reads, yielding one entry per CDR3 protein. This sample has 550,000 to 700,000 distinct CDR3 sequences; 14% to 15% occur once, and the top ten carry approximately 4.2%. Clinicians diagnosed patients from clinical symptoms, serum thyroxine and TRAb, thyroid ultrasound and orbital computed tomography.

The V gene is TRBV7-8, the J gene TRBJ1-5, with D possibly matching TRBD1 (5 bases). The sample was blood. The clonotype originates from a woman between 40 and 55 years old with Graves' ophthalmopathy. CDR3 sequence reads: CASSLIGGLAMNQPQHF. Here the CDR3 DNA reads TGTGCCAGCAGCTTGATTGGGGGACTAGCTATGAATCAGCCCCAGCATTTT.